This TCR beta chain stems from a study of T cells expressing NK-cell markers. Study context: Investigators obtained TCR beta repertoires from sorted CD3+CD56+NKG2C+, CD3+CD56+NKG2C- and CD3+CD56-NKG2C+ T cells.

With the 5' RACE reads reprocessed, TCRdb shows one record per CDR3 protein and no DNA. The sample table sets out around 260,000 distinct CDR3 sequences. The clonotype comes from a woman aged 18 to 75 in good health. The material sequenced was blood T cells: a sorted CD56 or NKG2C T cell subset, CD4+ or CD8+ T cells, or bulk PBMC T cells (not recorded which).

The CDR3 is CATKPRTGSGNTGELFF. The chain links TRBV25-1 to TRBJ2-2; the D call from TCRdb, TRBD1, cannot be confirmed without DNA. The CDR3 covers 17 residues. CDR1 is MGHDK and CDR2 is SYGVNS in the germline V gene.